The entry below describes one T cell receptor (beta chain). The CDR3 totals 13 residues. With 4 bases removed from V and 0 bases from J, the gap between germline ends came to 7 bases. CDR1 is SGDLS and CDR2 is YYNGEE in the germline V gene. The source of the sample is a study of blood T cell repertoires in COVID-19. The overall study: The United States, Italy and Spain provided the acute and convalescent COVID-19 samples. PBMCs, B-cell-depleted T cells, or T cells provided the cDNA or gDNA that made up the material.

In the source study's methods: Estimation of nucleated cell counts relied on the amplification of reference gene primers. Sequenced by immunoSEQ multiplex PCR; TCRdb stores in-frame clones only, minus some. V and J calls and clone size are given by that table; D and trimming were obtained from the DNA. Of around 200,000 clones listed, roughly 80% were seen once; the top ten hold 2.5%. The chain couples TRBV9 to TRBJ1-1; tentatively, D is TRBD1 (6 bases). This clonotype originated in a woman between 40 and 55 years old with active or convalescent COVID-19. Material for sequencing was peripheral blood. The CDR3 is CASSRTVNTEAFF. CDR3 sequence (DNA): TGTGCCAGCAGCCGGACAGTGAACACTGAAGCTTTCTTT.